The T cell receptor (beta chain) described here comes from a study of blood T cell repertoires in COVID-19. CDR3 length equals 14 residues. Germline CDR1 is SGHTA and CDR2 is FQGNSA. Trimming at V came to 5 bases and at J to 3 bases, leaving 4 bases not matched to a gene. Participants were aged 18 to 89 years, lived in under 25 US areas, and enrolled virtually. Per the original data handling: Cell counts per sample came from amplifying reference gene primers. Sequenced by immunoSEQ multiplex PCR; TCRdb stores in-frame clones only, minus some. V, J and clone size derive from that table, while D and trimming were established from the DNA sequence. The table shows about 200,000 clones, with 86% occurring only once.

The sequence came from a man aged 40-49 years with acute COVID-19. Specimen: PBMCs or T cells enriched from blood (not recorded which). The V gene is TRBV7-2, the J gene TRBJ1-2, with TRBD1 matching over 9 bases. CDR3 protein: CASSTTGGDYGYTF. CDR3 DNA: TGTGCCAGCAGCACCACAGGGGGCGACTATGGCTACACCTTC.